Shown below are 17 T cell receptor beta chains from a single sample sequenced in a study of Ad26.COV2.S vaccination and SARS-CoV-2 variants. Assay used: immunoSEQ multiplex PCR; TCRdb lists only in-frame clones, some missing. The sample includes 360,000 or so clones, around 89% of them seen just once. The treatment here: over 15 received Ad26.COV2.S at low or high dose, single or two shots; about 5 received placebo; per-sample allocation not given. Sample collection was performed on day 63 after the first vaccine or placebo injection. The input for sequencing was peripheral blood, taken in a trial of Ad26.COV2.S vaccine versus placebo. The receptors here all came from a person aged 18-60 years who received the Ad26.COV2.S COVID-19 vaccine or a placebo.

V gene TRBV28 combines with J gene TRBJ2-7; 10 positions agree with TRBD2. Trimming took 6 bases from V and 12 from J; bases not matched to a gene: 11. The germline gives CDR1 MDHEN, CDR2 SYDVKM. This CDR3 contains 13 residues. The CDR3 spells CASRSSGSWALYF. The DNA of the CDR3 is TGTGCCAGCAGGTCTAGCGGGAGCTGGGCTCTGTACTTC.

The V gene is TRBV7-3, the J gene TRBJ2-3, with 8 bases that match TRBD2. The CDR3 is 15 residues long. Germline CDR1 is SGHTA and CDR2 is FQGTGA. The ends lost 4 bases at V and 1 base at J; junction bases unmatched: 4. CDR3 residues: CASSSGGAGTDTQYF. CDR3 sequence (DNA): TGTGCCAGCAGCTCCGGGGGGGCGGGCACAGATACGCAGTATTTT. The full variable domain, completed using reference TRBV7-3 and TRBJ2-3, is GAGVSQTPSNKVTEKGKYVELRCDPISGHTALYWYRQSLGQGPEFLIYFQGTGAADDSGLPNDRFFAVRPEGSVSTLKIQRTERGDSAVYLCASSSGGAGTDTQYFGPGTRLTVL.

The V gene is TRBV27, the J gene TRBJ2-7; either TRBD1 or TRBD2 may fit D (5 bases each). V was clipped by 0 bases and J by 2 bases, with 14 bases between them. CDR3 size: 16 residues. CDR1 MNHEY and CDR2 SMNVEV come from the germline V gene (reference sequence). The CDR3 nucleotides are TGTGCCAGCAGTTTATCCGCCGGGACCGGTACCTACGAGCAGTACTTC. The encoded protein is CASSLSAGTGTYEQYF.

This clone has just a few counts. This chain joins TRBV5-1 and TRBJ1-2, with D tentatively TRBD1 (5 bases). This CDR3 comprises 13 residues. Germline V gene data show CDR1 as SGHRS and CDR2 as YFSETQ. V lost 4 bases and J lost 4, with 11 bases in between. The CDR3 region is CASSLEGAYGYTF. CDR3 coding DNA: TGCGCCAGCAGCCTCGAAGGGGCCTATGGCTACACCTTC.

The chain uses TRBV5-1 and TRBJ2-7; 8 bases are shared with TRBD1. After removal of 6 bases from V and 4 bases from J, the junction contained 6 bases not matched to a gene. CDR1 is SGHRS, CDR2 YFSETQ, per germline. CDR3 length: 13 residues. In DNA form, the CDR3 reads TGCGCCAGCACCCGGACAGGGACGTACGAGCAGTACTTC. This codes for CASTRTGTYEQYF.

This clone was counted a single time. The CDR3 sequence is CASSLGQGAPKSGANVLTF. CDR3 DNA sequence: TGTGCCAGCAGCTTGGGACAGGGGGCGCCAAAATCTGGGGCCAACGTCCTGACTTTC. The chain is built from TRBV7-3 and TRBJ2-6; 12 bases match TRBD1. Germline trimming cut 3 bases from V and 1 base from J; bases unmatched to any gene: 7. Germline V gene sequence: CDR1 SGHTA, CDR2 FQGTGA. The CDR3 is made up of 19 amino acids.

This clone was seen ten or more times. The genes are TRBV27 and TRBJ2-7; no clear D. CDR3 length: 15 residues. Trimming cost V 3 bases and J 3 bases, with 15 bases left between them. In germline, CDR1 is MNHEY, CDR2 SMNVEV (reference sequence). For the CDR3, the DNA is TGTGCCAGCAGTTTCATTGGCACACCGTACTACGAGCAGTACTTC. Translated: CASSFIGTPYYEQYF.

This CDR3 reads CASSLEEANYGYTF. CDR3 sequence (DNA): TGCGCCAGCAGCTTGGAGGAAGCTAACTATGGCTACACCTTC. This chain connects TRBV5-1 to TRBJ1-2; the D is unclear. Trimming took 0 bases from V and 0 from J, leaving 6 bases between them. This CDR3 has 14 amino acids. Germline CDR1 SGHRS, CDR2 YFSETQ.

The J gene is TRBJ1-4, the V gene TRBV5-5; perhaps TRBD1 as D (5 bases). CDR1 and CDR2 from the germline V gene are SGHKS and YYEKEE (reference sequence). The CDR3 is 15 residues long. Trimming left V 0 bases short and J 8 bases short, with 14 bases between. CDR3 in DNA: TGTGCCAGCAGCTTGGGCTACCGGGACGACGAAAAACTGTTTTTT. Its translation: CASSLGYRDDEKLFF.

This chain links TRBV6-5 with TRBJ2-2; D may be TRBD1 or TRBD2 (6 bases each). There are 14 residues in the CDR3. Trimming pared 6 bases from V and 0 bases from J, leaving 8 bases between. Germline V CDR1 and CDR2: MNHEY, SVGAGI. The DNA of the CDR3 is TGTGCCAGCAGGGAGGGGGCGAACACCGGGGAGCTGTTTTTT. This translates into CASREGANTGELFF.

The chain couples TRBV11-2 to TRBJ2-7, with D perhaps being TRBD1 or TRBD2 (5 bases each). The CDR3 contains 14 residues. V was trimmed by 5 bases and J by 6 bases, leaving 17 bases between them. Germline-derived CDR1 and CDR2 are SGHAT and FQNNGV. The CDR3 sequence: CASSTSLSGTEQYF. In DNA form, the CDR3 reads TGTGCCAGCAGCACGAGCCTATCGGGGACCGAGCAGTACTTC.

V is TRBV5-4 and J is TRBJ2-5; D not certain. Germline loops: CDR1 SGHNT, CDR2 YYREEE (reference sequence). The CDR3 loop spans 14 amino acids. Trimming took off 2 bases at V and 3 bases at J, with 11 bases between the two ends. The CDR3 protein is CASSFQITEETQYF. The CDR3 nucleotides are TGTGCCAGCAGCTTTCAGATCACAGAAGAGACCCAGTACTTC.

The genes are TRBV9 and TRBJ2-1; 10 bases are a match to TRBD1. CDR3 length equals 17 residues. V gave up 4 bases and J gave up 4 bases; unmatched junction bases: 11. Germline V CDR1 and CDR2: SGDLS, YYNGEE. CDR3 sequence reads: CASSPYSRTGGYNEQFF. The CDR3 region has the DNA TGTGCCAGCAGCCCGTACTCTCGGACAGGGGGTTACAATGAGCAGTTCTTC.

In DNA form, the CDR3 reads TGTGCCAGCGTGAACGAAATGGAAAGGTCGAAACTGTTTTTT. This translates into CASVNEMERSKLFF. The chain links TRBV6-5 to TRBJ1-4; no clear D. This CDR3 is 14 amino acids long. Germline V gene data show CDR1 as MNHEY and CDR2 as SVGAGI. V lost 8 bases and J 11 bases, leaving 21 bases between the germline ends.

The chain combines TRBV30 with TRBJ1-3; D is unresolved. V was cut by 5 bases and J by 2 bases, with 10 bases left in between. CDR3 length: 13 amino acids. Germline CDR1 reads GTSNPN; CDR2 reads SVGIG (reference sequence). CDR3: CAWARGPGNTIYF. CDR3 bases: TGTGCCTGGGCACGCGGACCTGGAAACACCATATATTTT.

This clone was observed a single time. The genes are TRBV30 and TRBJ1-5; TRBD1 aligns across 10 bases. The germline V gene encodes CDR1 GTSNPN and CDR2 SVGIG (reference sequence). This CDR3 is 15 amino acids long. After removal of 8 bases from V and 7 bases from J, the junction contained 14 bases not matched to a gene. CDR3 sequence (DNA): TGTGCCAGTGGTACGGGGACAGGGGTTTCCCAGCCCCAGCATTTT. Its translation is CASGTGTGVSQPQHF.

The V call is TRBV7-9, the J call TRBJ2-1, with 14 bases aligning to TRBD2. This CDR3 comprises 16 residues. The V and J ends lost 5 bases and 6 bases, in that order; junction bases with no gene match: 6. Germline loops: CDR1 SEHNR, CDR2 FQNEAQ (reference sequence). CDR3 sequence: CASSPLGLAGGNEQFF. The CDR3 nucleotides read TGTGCCAGCAGCCCCCTTGGACTAGCGGGGGGCAATGAGCAGTTCTTC.